A single sample gave rise to the 32 T cell receptor beta chains below, sequenced in a study of shared T cell receptors in the human thymus. Data came from immunoSEQ multiplex PCR; TCRdb stores just in-frame clones and leaves some out. The sample shows around 730,000 clones, 70% to 90% of them seen only once. This sample also belongs to another study, concerning human thymus T cells.

Sample: thymocytes. These receptors were obtained from a girl under three years old with a congenital heart defect.

J is TRBJ1-2 and V is TRBV19; D might be TRBD1 (6 bases). Germline CDR1 and CDR2: LNHDA and SQIVND (reference sequence). V lost 7 bases and J 4 bases, leaving 10 bases between the germline ends. The CDR3 is made up of 12 amino acids. DNA of the CDR3: TGTGCCAGTACCCTGGACAGCTATGGCTACACCTTC. Protein product: CASTLDSYGYTF.

In its sample, this clone was seen once. This chain joins TRBV4-1 and TRBJ2-7, with D possibly being TRBD1 (6 bases). Deletions cut 1 base from V and 4 bases from J, with 17 bases between. Looked up from germline, CDR1 is MGHRA and CDR2 is YSYEKL. The CDR3 runs to 16 residues. The CDR3 sequence is CASSQGETGTRYEQYF. As DNA, the CDR3 is TGCGCCAGCAGCCAAGGGGAGACAGGAACCCGTTACGAGCAGTACTTC.

The chain links TRBV29-1 to TRBJ2-5, with a weak D call TRBD2 (6 bases). CDR1 is SQVTM, CDR2 ANQGSEA, per germline. Deletions cut 6 bases from V and 2 bases from J, with 10 bases between. CDR3 length: 12 amino acids. The DNA for the CDR3 is TGCAGCGTAGGGACTTTGCAAGAGACCCAGTACTTC. Translation gives CSVGTLQETQYF.

A single count supports this clone. CDR3 loop: CASSWTDSTPYEQYF. The CDR3 region has the DNA TGTGCCAGCAGTTGGACAGACTCTACGCCCTACGAGCAGTACTTC. The J gene is TRBJ2-7, the V gene TRBV27, with D tentatively TRBD1 (6 bases). Germline V gives CDR1 MNHEY, CDR2 SMNVEV (reference sequence). Trimming removed 4 bases at V and 2 bases at J, with 15 bases between. This CDR3 comprises 15 residues.

The rearrangement uses TRBV5-1 and TRBJ1-1, with 7 bases fitting TRBD1. Trimming took 4 bases from V and 1 from J; bases not matched to a gene: 10. CDR1 and CDR2 from the germline V gene are SGHRS and YFSETQ. The CDR3 extends over 16 amino acids. In DNA, the CDR3 is TGCGCCAGCAGCGCCGGGACAGTGGTTCGGAACACTGAAGCTTTCTTT. As protein: CASSAGTVVRNTEAFF.

This clone was counted only a few times. The chain combines TRBV6-5 with TRBJ1-5; D possibly corresponds to TRBD1 (6 bases). The V gene's germline CDR1 is MNHEY and CDR2 SVGAGI. The ends were cut back, 5 bases at V and 7 bases at J, with 15 bases in the middle. The length of the CDR3 is 14 residues. CDR3 sequence reads: CASSTEGVNQPQHF. The CDR3 DNA follows: TGTGCCAGCAGTACCGAGGGGGTCAACCAGCCCCAGCATTTT.

The V and J genes are TRBV9 and TRBJ1-2; 9 bases are shared with TRBD1. V trimming: 3 bases; J trimming: 4 bases; junction bases outside the gene matches: 16. Germline CDR1 and CDR2: SGDLS and YYNGEE. CDR3 length: 18 amino acids. For the CDR3, the DNA is TGTGCCAGCAGCGCGACCGACAAGAGGACAGGGGCGATCTATGGCTACACCTTC. Protein sequence: CASSATDKRTGAIYGYTF. Full variable domain (missing parts from reference TRBV9 and TRBJ1-2): DSGVTQTPKHLITATGQRVTLRCSPRSGDLSVYWYQQSLDQGLQFLIQYYNGEERAKGNILERFSAQQFPDLHSELNLSSLELGDSALYFCASSATDKRTGAIYGYTFGSGTRLTVV.

J is TRBJ2-3 and V is TRBV5-1, with TRBD1 as a possible D gene (5 bases). Germline assignment: CDR1 SGHRS and CDR2 YFSETQ. Trimming pared 4 bases from V and 1 base from J, leaving 16 bases between. The CDR3 extends over 16 amino acids. Written as DNA, the CDR3 is TGCGCCAGCAGCCCTACTTGGCAGGGTGGCACAGATACGCAGTATTTT. It encodes CASSPTWQGGTDTQYF.

The count of this clone is one. The chain joins TRBV18 to TRBJ1-6; perhaps TRBD1 as D (5 bases). The V gene's germline CDR1 is KGHSH and CDR2 LQKENI. The CDR3 totals 15 residues. The V end was cut by 4 bases, the J end by 9 bases, with 16 bases between. The CDR3, as DNA: TGTGCCAGCTCACGGTTACAGGTGGAGGGTTCACCCCTCCACTTT. Amino acids: CASSRLQVEGSPLHF. Variable domain in full (rest from reference TRBV18 and TRBJ1-6): NAGVMQNPRHLVRRRGQEARLRCSPMKGHSHVYWYRQLPEEGLKFMVYLQKENIIDESGMPKERFSAEFPKEGPSILRIQQVVRGDSAAYFCASSRLQVEGSPLHFGNGTRLTVT.

The chain has TRBV13 and TRBJ1-1; D uncertain. From germline, CDR1 is PRHDT and CDR2 FYEKMQ (reference sequence). The CDR3 runs 11 residues. V was cut by 4 bases and J by 8 bases, with 8 bases left in between. The CDR3 DNA sequence: TGTGCCAGCAGCTATAGATTCGAAGCTTTCTTT. It specifies CASSYRFEAFF.

The J gene is TRBJ1-5, the V gene TRBV7-2, with 7 bases lining up with TRBD1. Germline V gives CDR1 SGHTA, CDR2 FQGNSA. The CDR3 length is 16 residues. The ends lost 2 bases at V and 5 bases at J; junction bases unmatched: 9. CDR3 in DNA: TGTGCCAGCAGCTTAAAATGGGAAGGGGGCTATCAGCCCCAGCATTTT. Translating it yields CASSLKWEGGYQPQHF.

The CDR3 sequence is CASSKGQGGVDEQYF. As DNA, the CDR3 is TGTGCCAGCAGTAAAGGACAGGGGGGAGTGGACGAGCAGTACTTC. This chain joins TRBV27 and TRBJ2-7; 10 bases match TRBD1. This CDR3 spans 15 amino acids. Trimming at V came to 5 bases and at J to 5 bases, leaving 9 bases not matched to a gene. Per germline, CDR1 MNHEY and CDR2 SMNVEV (reference sequence).

The chain recombines TRBV14 with TRBJ1-2, with 11 bases lining up with TRBD1. V was clipped by 4 bases and J by 4 bases; unmatched bases: 2. The germline CDR1 and CDR2 sequences are SGHDN and FVKESK. CDR3 size: 14 residues. This chain's CDR3 is CASSPGQGGYGYTF. The CDR3 nucleotides are TGTGCCAGCAGCCCGGGACAGGGGGGCTATGGCTACACCTTC.

A single count supports this clone. The rearrangement links TRBV10-3 to TRBJ1-2; 12 nucleotides match TRBD1. Germline lookup yields CDR1 ENHRY and CDR2 SYGVKD. V was clipped by 6 bases and J by 8 bases; unmatched bases: 7. The CDR3 sequence is 14 residues long. The CDR3 nucleotides read TGTGCCATCAGGTGGGGACAGGGGGCGTTGGGCTACACCTTC. Amino acids: CAIRWGQGALGYTF.

The chain carries TRBV5-5 and TRBJ2-3; a weak D match, TRBD2 (7 bases). Trimming cost V 3 bases and J 6 bases, with 8 bases left between them. The CDR3 runs to 12 residues. CDR1 and CDR2 from the germline V gene are SGHKS and YYEKEE (reference sequence). CDR3 in DNA: TGTGCCAGCAGCTGCGGGGGCGATACGCAGTATTTT. Translating gives CASSCGGDTQYF.

The V call is TRBV6-5, the J call TRBJ1-1; D is unresolved. The V gene's germline CDR1 is MNHEY and CDR2 SVGAGI. The germline V and J ends were trimmed by 11 bases and 0 bases, with 16 bases remaining between them. The CDR3 consists of 14 residues. The CDR3 region is CAASNFNMNTEAFF. The CDR3, as DNA: TGTGCCGCCTCGAATTTCAACATGAACACTGAAGCTTTCTTT.

The chain recombines TRBV28 with TRBJ2-7, with D perhaps matching TRBD1 (6 bases). Deletions cut 4 bases from V and 5 bases from J, with 24 bases between. CDR3 length: 17 residues. Germline assignment: CDR1 MDHEN and CDR2 SYDVKM. This chain's CDR3 is CASSYAQAGEHSDEQYF. The CDR3 nucleotides are TGTGCCAGCAGTTATGCACAGGCAGGGGAACATAGTGACGAGCAGTACTTC.

The chain is built from TRBV19 and TRBJ1-5, with 7 bases identical to TRBD1. Germline V gene lookup returns CDR1 LNHDA and CDR2 SQIVND (reference sequence). The CDR3 has 19 amino acids. With V trimmed by 4 bases and J by 4 bases, 19 bases remained unmatched. This CDR3 is CASSTKQGSNDPRNQPQHF. The CDR3 DNA reads TGTGCCAGTAGTACCAAACAGGGGTCGAACGATCCTCGAAATCAGCCCCAGCATTTT.

The chain joins TRBV28 to TRBJ2-7; 14 bases fit TRBD2. This CDR3 region has 19 residues. Unmatched junction bases numbered 14, after V lost 6 bases and J lost 1 base. The germline CDR1 and CDR2 sequences are MDHEN and SYDVKM. CDR3 in amino acids: CASRPKIPGLAGDSYEQYF. The CDR3 region has the DNA TGTGCCAGCAGGCCTAAAATCCCGGGACTAGCGGGGGATTCCTACGAGCAGTACTTC.

The chain links TRBV5-1 to TRBJ1-1, with 7 bases that match TRBD1. Germline V CDR1 and CDR2: SGHRS, YFSETQ. V shed 3 bases, J shed 3 bases, and the junction held 11 bases outside the gene matches. The CDR3 runs 16 residues. DNA for the CDR3: TGCGCCAGCAGCTCAAGACAGGGAGCGAGGGACACTGAAGCTTTCTTT. Translated, it gives CASSSRQGARDTEAFF.

This rearrangement joins TRBV4-2 to TRBJ1-2, with a tentative D call TRBD1 (6 bases). CDR3 length: 16 amino acids. Germline assignment: CDR1 LGHNA and CDR2 YNFKEQ. The V gene lost 3 bases and the J gene lost 4 bases, with 18 bases spanning the gap. CDR3 amino acids: CASSHGYGGHGYGYTF. The CDR3 nucleotides are TGTGCCAGCAGCCACGGGTACGGGGGGCATGGCTATGGCTACACCTTC.

The rearrangement joins TRBV5-6 to TRBJ1-2; 7 positions agree with TRBD1. The CDR3 runs 18 residues. Germline V gene lookup returns CDR1 SGHDT and CDR2 YYEEEE. Trimming removed 2 bases from V and 8 bases from J; junction bases left unmatched: 21. The CDR3 sequence: CASSLSRFWDSLFGGYTF. CDR3 in DNA: TGTGCCAGCAGCTTATCCCGATTTTGGGACAGCCTCTTTGGAGGCTACACCTTC.

The chain carries TRBV13 and TRBJ2-1; TRBD2 matches at 11 bases. Trimming took 4 bases from V and 5 from J; bases not matched to a gene: 10. This CDR3 region has 17 residues. Germline CDR1 and CDR2: PRHDT and FYEKMQ (reference sequence). The CDR3 bases are TGTGCCAGCAGCTCCCAGGGGCTAGCGGGGGGAGACAATGAGCAGTTCTTC. As protein: CASSSQGLAGGDNEQFF. Full variable domain (rest looked up from reference TRBV13 and TRBJ2-1): AAGVIQSPRHLIKEKRETATLKCYPIPRHDTVYWYQQGPGQDPQFLISFYEKMQSDKGSIPDRFSAQQFSDYHSELNMSSLELGDSALYFCASSSQGLAGGDNEQFFGPGTRLTVL.

The J gene is TRBJ1-5, the V gene TRBV28; the match to TRBD1 covers 9 bases. Germline-derived CDR1 and CDR2 are MDHEN and SYDVKM. Trimming took 6 bases from V and 6 from J; bases not matched to a gene: 27. CDR3 length: 21 amino acids. The CDR3 nucleotides read TGTGCCAGCAGCTTTAACCGGGACAGGGTGTCTGTCCTTGGGATCGGTCAGCCCCAGCATTTT. Its protein product is CASSFNRDRVSVLGIGQPQHF.

Worth noting for this clone: At one end the junction does not follow the germline gene, possibly because of a read error. The genes are TRBV9 and TRBJ2-3; D perhaps matches TRBD2 (6 bases). From germline, CDR1 is SGDLS and CDR2 YYNGEE. There are 14 residues in the CDR3. CDR3 in DNA: TGTGTCAGCAGCGCCGGGGGAGGCACAGATACGCAGTATTTT. Its translation is CVSSAGGGTDTQYF. Supplemented by reference TRBV9 and TRBJ2-3, the full variable domain reads DSGVTQTPKHLITATGQRVTLRCSPRSGDLSVYWYQQSLDQGLQFLIQYYNGEERAKGNILERFSAQQFPDLHSELNLSSLELGDSALYFCVSSAGGGTDTQYFGPGTRLTVL.

V gene TRBV29-1 combines with J gene TRBJ1-5; 7 nucleotides match TRBD1. The CDR3 has 12 amino acids. The J segment lost 7 bases and the V segment lost 6 bases, leaving 6 bases of the junction unmatched. Per germline, CDR1 SQVTM and CDR2 ANQGSEA. The CDR3 region has the DNA TGCAGCGTACAGGGGCCTGGGCAGCCCCAGCATTTT. Protein sequence: CSVQGPGQPQHF.

The chain employs TRBV27 and TRBJ1-4, with 7 bases matching TRBD1. This CDR3 region has 14 residues. In germline, CDR1 is MNHEY, CDR2 SMNVEV (reference sequence). The ends lost 6 bases at V and 2 bases at J; junction bases unmatched: 3. DNA of the CDR3: TGTGCCAGCAGGCCGGGACAGACTAATGAAAAACTGTTTTTT. Protein sequence: CASRPGQTNEKLFF.

V usage is TRBV6-1 and J usage is TRBJ2-1; 14 bases map to TRBD2. The CDR3 is made up of 13 amino acids. Germline CDR1 is MNHNS and CDR2 is SASEGT. With V trimmed by 6 bases and J by 8 bases, 0 bases remained unmatched. The CDR3 coding sequence is TGTGCCAGCAGGGGACTAGCGGGGGATGAGCAGTTCTTC. Its translation is CASRGLAGDEQFF.

The chain joins TRBV19 to TRBJ1-2; tentative D call: TRBD1 (6 bases). CDR3 length: 14 residues. With 7 bases removed from V and 4 bases from J, the gap between germline ends came to 16 bases. Germline-derived CDR1 and CDR2 are LNHDA and SQIVND (reference sequence). CDR3 sequence reads: CASKAGEPVYGYTF. The CDR3 DNA reads TGTGCCAGTAAAGCAGGGGAGCCCGTCTATGGCTACACCTTC. The full variable domain, completed using reference TRBV19 and TRBJ1-2, is DGGITQSPKYLFRKEGQNVTLSCEQNLNHDAMYWYRQDPGQGLRLIYYSQIVNDFQKGDIAEGYSVSREKKESFPLTVTSAQKNPTAFYLCASKAGEPVYGYTFGSGTRLTVV.

This chain joins TRBV4-1 and TRBJ2-7, with D perhaps TRBD2 (5 bases). CDR3 size: 19 residues. Germline V CDR1 and CDR2: MGHRA, YSYEKL. With 4 bases removed from V and 0 bases from J, the gap between germline ends came to 25 bases. For the CDR3, the DNA is TGCGCCAGCAGCCTACGCGGCCGCTATCGGACTTATAGCTCCTACGAGCAGTACTTC. Translating it yields CASSLRGRYRTYSSYEQYF.

The V and J genes are TRBV11-2 and TRBJ2-7; 10 nucleotides match TRBD1. CDR1 and CDR2 (germline): SGHAT, FQNNGV. Trimming took 1 base from V and 5 from J; bases not matched to a gene: 11. CDR3 length: 17 amino acids. In DNA, the CDR3 is TGTGCCAGCAGCTTAGGACCCGCCGGGACAGGGGCCCACGAGCAGTACTTC. This gives the protein CASSLGPAGTGAHEQYF.

This sequence joins TRBV9 and TRBJ2-5; a possible D gene is TRBD2 (5 bases). V lost 4 bases, J lost 0 bases, and 7 bases lay in between. Per the germline V gene, CDR1 is SGDLS and CDR2 is YYNGEE. This CDR3 is built from 13 residues. CDR3 in amino acids: CASSPDYQETQYF. The CDR3 bases are TGTGCCAGCAGCCCGGACTACCAAGAGACCCAGTACTTC.